Listed below are T cell receptor beta chains from one sample, sequenced in a study of beta chain features in type 1 diabetes. Clones were sequenced by immunoSEQ multiplex PCR, and TCRdb holds only the in-frame ones, with some missing. The table has 810,000 or so clones, roughly 15% seen once. Specimen: naive CD4+ T cells from blood. These receptors were obtained from a woman younger than 35 in good health. CDR3s include the opening cysteine and the closing phenylalanine or tryptophan. The order of the fields is clone size, D gene, V gene, J gene, CDR3 protein, CDR3 DNA. A D gene is named only where the DNA matches it firmly. Clone size is shown for a subset of rows, as once, few, many or a class of expanded clone.

>few|-|TRBV5-1|TRBJ2-3
CASSLRPPGDTQYF
TGCGCCAGCAGCTTGAGGCCACCGGGGGATACGCAGTATTTT
>few|-|TRBV19|TRBJ1-5
CASSKGLNQPQHF
TGTGCCAGTAGTAAAGGACTTAATCAGCCCCAGCATTTT
>few|TRBD2|TRBV5-1|TRBJ2-1
CASSLPPASGISVNEQFF
TGCGCCAGCAGCTTGCCTCCGGCTAGCGGGATTAGTGTCAATGAGCAGTTCTTC
>few|TRBD1|TRBV19|TRBJ2-1
CASNNPGQSNEQFF
TGTGCCAGTAACAATCCGGGACAGTCGAATGAGCAGTTCTTC
>few|-|TRBV7-3|TRBJ2-1
CASSQGSYNEQFF
TGTGCCAGCAGCCAAGGGAGCTACAATGAGCAGTTCTTC
>few|-|TRBV28|TRBJ2-5
CASCLLPSPTQETQYF
TGTGCCAGCTGTTTGCTTCCTAGCCCGACCCAAGAGACCCAGTACTTC
>-|-|TRBV6-5|TRBJ1-1
CASSYSWQGNTEAFF
TGTGCCAGCAGTTACTCGTGGCAGGGAAACACTGAAGCTTTCTTT
>-|-|TRBV11-1|TRBJ2-5
CASSLDWGKETQYF
TGTGCCAGCAGCTTAGACTGGGGTAAAGAGACCCAGTACTTC
>few|-|TRBV28|TRBJ2-7
CASSLWRREYEQYF
TGTGCCAGCAGTTTGTGGCGGAGGGAGTACGAGCAGTACTTC
>few|-|TRBV15|TRBJ2-1
CATSRVIPRDEQFF
TGTGCCACCAGCAGAGTCATTCCTAGGGATGAGCAGTTCTTC
>-|-|TRBV7-6|TRBJ2-3
CASSFIASGTDTQYF
TGTGCCAGCAGCTTTATAGCTAGTGGCACAGATACGCAGTATTTT
>-|-|TRBV9|TRBJ1-3
CASSDGTVGGNTIYF
TGTGCCAGCAGCGATGGGACGGTAGGGGGAAACACCATATATTTT
>-|-|TRBV5-6|TRBJ1-2
CASSHRGPSYGYTF
TGTGCCAGCAGCCACCGGGGCCCATCCTATGGCTACACCTTC
>few|-|TRBV19|TRBJ1-5
CASGGAGDSNQPQHF
TGTGCCAGTGGGGGAGCAGGAGATAGCAATCAGCCCCAGCATTTT
>-|-|TRBV25-1|TRBJ2-3
CASSENTDTQYF
TGTGCCAGCAGTGAAAACACCGATACGCAGTATTTT
>-|TRBD2|TRBV18|TRBJ2-1
CASSPWEGNEQFF
TGTGCCAGCTCACCGTGGGAGGGAAATGAGCAGTTCTTC
>few|TRBD1|TRBV10-3|TRBJ2-5
CAISFGQGGRETQYF
TGTGCCATCAGTTTCGGACAGGGTGGTCGGGAGACCCAGTACTTC
>-|TRBD1|TRBV29-1|TRBJ2-1
CSVRTGIEQFF
TGCAGCGTTCGGACAGGGATTGAGCAGTTCTTC
>-|-|TRBV18|TRBJ2-7
CASSPVFGEQYF
TGTGCCAGCTCACCAGTTTTTGGTGAGCAGTACTTC
>few|TRBD1|TRBV18|TRBJ2-7
CASSRARDRDYEQYF
TGTGCCAGCTCTCGTGCTCGGGACAGGGACTACGAGCAGTACTTC
>few|-|TRBV2|TRBJ1-3
CASSSGILSGNTIYF
TGTGCCAGCAGTTCCGGGATCCTCTCTGGAAACACCATATATTTT
>many|TRBD1|TRBV2|TRBJ2-1
CASKDRGYNEQFF
TGTGCCAGCAAGGACAGGGGATACAATGAGCAGTTCTTC
>-|-|TRBV7-8|TRBJ2-1
CASSARRRATYNEQFF
TGTGCCAGCAGCGCCCGTCGGAGAGCAACCTACAATGAGCAGTTCTTC
>-|-|TRBV19|TRBJ2-5
CASSIGVRRETQYF
TGTGCCAGTAGTATCGGGGTGAGGAGAGAGACCCAGTACTTC
>few|TRBD2|TRBV7-2|TRBJ2-3
CASTLAGPTDTQYF
TGTGCCAGCACCTTAGCGGGACCCACAGATACGCAGTATTTT
>-|-|TRBV6-6|TRBJ1-1
CASSGALGTEAFF
TGTGCCAGCAGCGGGGCACTGGGCACTGAAGCTTTCTTT
>few|TRBD2|TRBV7-2|TRBJ2-7
CASSSDGIKRGHTPYEQYF
TGTGCCAGCAGCTCAGACGGAATTAAGCGGGGGCATACCCCCTACGAGCAGTACTTC
>few|TRBD1|TRBV5-4|TRBJ2-1
CASSLEGDRGNEQFF
TGTGCCAGCAGCTTGGAAGGGGACAGGGGGAATGAGCAGTTCTTC
>few|-|TRBV21-1|TRBJ2-3
CASSKVVAGTEDTQYF
TGTGCCAGCAGCAAAGTAGTAGCGGGAACTGAGGATACGCAGTATTTT
>few|-|TRBV25-1|TRBJ1-1
CASSGRVSEAFF
TGTGCCAGCAGTGGGCGGGTTTCTGAAGCTTTCTTT
>few|-|TRBV2|TRBJ2-7
CASRGPTYEQYF
TGTGCCAGTCGAGGACCGACCTACGAGCAGTACTTC
>-|-|TRBV6-5|TRBJ2-7
CASSQSLLRAYEQYF
TGTGCCAGCAGTCAATCCCTCCTGAGGGCTTACGAGCAGTACTTC
>-|TRBD1|TRBV23-1|TRBJ1-1
CASSQSVRADRGYTEAFF
TGCGCCAGCAGTCAATCTGTAAGAGCGGACAGGGGATACACTGAAGCTTTCTTT
>-|-|TRBV5-6|TRBJ1-2
CASSFLHYGYTF
TGTGCCAGCAGCTTTCTCCACTATGGCTACACCTTC
>-|-|TRBV19|TRBJ2-7
CASSISRLLSYEQYF
TGTGCCAGTAGTATCTCAAGACTCCTCTCCTACGAGCAGTACTTC
>few|-|TRBV7-2|TRBJ2-7
CASRRGTEQGEQYF
TGTGCCAGCAGGCGCGGGACTGAGCAGGGAGAGCAGTACTTC
>-|-|TRBV28|TRBJ1-5
CASSLHGTDYQPQHF
TGTGCCAGCAGTTTACACGGGACGGATTATCAGCCCCAGCATTTT
>few|-|TRBV7-2|TRBJ2-7
CASSDRYTYEQYF
TGTGCCAGCAGCGATAGATACACCTACGAGCAGTACTTC
>few|TRBD2|TRBV11-1|TRBJ2-1
CASSPGGAGVYNEQFF
TGTGCCAGCAGCCCTGGCGGAGCGGGAGTGTACAATGAGCAGTTCTTC
>-|-|TRBV12-1|TRBJ2-5
CASSQGHPETQYF
TGTGCCAGCAGCCAGGGCCACCCAGAGACCCAGTACTTC
>-|-|TRBV5-4|TRBJ2-2
CASSSRIDSSPGELFF
TGTGCCAGCAGCTCCAGAATAGATAGCTCACCCGGGGAGCTGTTTTTT
>few|TRBD1|TRBV7-8|TRBJ2-4
CASSSGTGVLKFKNIQYF
TGTGCCAGCAGCTCCGGGACAGGGGTCTTGAAATTCAAAAACATTCAGTACTTC
>-|-|TRBV5-6|TRBJ2-3
CASSWQNTDTQYF
TGTGCCAGCAGCTGGCAGAACACAGATACGCAGTATTTT
>few|TRBD2|TRBV28|TRBJ2-7
CASNPSGSTYEQYF
TGTGCCAGCAATCCTAGCGGTTCAACCTACGAGCAGTACTTC
>few|TRBD2|TRBV4-3|TRBJ2-1
CASSQTSGRASEQFF
TGCGCCAGCAGCCAAACTAGCGGGAGGGCCTCTGAGCAGTTCTTC
>few|-|TRBV7-2|TRBJ2-1
CASSGSGTYNEQFF
TGTGCCAGCAGCGGGAGCGGAACCTACAATGAGCAGTTCTTC
>-|-|TRBV5-1|TRBJ2-1
CASSSMDYPNEQFF
TGCGCCAGCAGCTCGATGGACTACCCGAATGAGCAGTTCTTC
>-|TRBD2|TRBV7-9|TRBJ2-2
CASSPLSPSGSGELFF
TGTGCCAGCAGCCCTCTTTCCCCAAGCGGGAGCGGGGAGCTGTTTTTT
>once|TRBD1|TRBV7-6|TRBJ1-4
CASSLTGEGEKLFF
TGTGCCAGCAGCCTGACAGGGGAGGGTGAAAAACTGTTTTTT
>few|TRBD2|TRBV29-1|TRBJ2-3
CSVGGLAPSTDTQYF
TGCAGCGTGGGGGGACTAGCGCCTAGCACAGATACGCAGTATTTT
>few|TRBD1|TRBV4-2|TRBJ2-7
CASSQDGTGLVNEQYF
TGTGCCAGCAGCCAAGATGGGACAGGGCTGGTTAACGAGCAGTACTTC
>few|TRBD1|TRBV7-9|TRBJ2-2
CASSRNRGWTGELFF
TGTGCCAGCAGCCGAAACAGGGGGTGGACCGGGGAGCTGTTTTTT
>-|-|TRBV28|TRBJ2-1
CASSPQTRYKQFF
TGTGCCAGCAGTCCGCAGACTAGATATAAGCAGTTCTTC
>-|-|TRBV6-5|TRBJ2-7
CASSYHTGRYEQYF
TGTGCCAGCAGTTATCATACGGGGAGATACGAGCAGTACTTC
>-|TRBD2|TRBV18|TRBJ2-3
CASSPRGSGASTDTQYF
TGTGCCAGCTCACCTCGTGGTAGCGGGGCTAGCACAGATACGCAGTATTTT
>-|TRBD1|TRBV7-2|TRBJ1-1
CASSLIDRGNTEAFF
TGTGCCAGCAGCTTGATCGACAGGGGGAACACTGAAGCTTTCTTT
>few|-|TRBV11-2|TRBJ2-7
CASSGGPLNHF
TGTGCCAGCAGCGGCGGGCCCCTAAACCACTTC
>few|-|TRBV21-1|TRBJ1-3
CASSKVRQRASGNTIYF
TGTGCCAGCAGCAAAGTGCGACAACGAGCCTCTGGAAACACCATATATTTT